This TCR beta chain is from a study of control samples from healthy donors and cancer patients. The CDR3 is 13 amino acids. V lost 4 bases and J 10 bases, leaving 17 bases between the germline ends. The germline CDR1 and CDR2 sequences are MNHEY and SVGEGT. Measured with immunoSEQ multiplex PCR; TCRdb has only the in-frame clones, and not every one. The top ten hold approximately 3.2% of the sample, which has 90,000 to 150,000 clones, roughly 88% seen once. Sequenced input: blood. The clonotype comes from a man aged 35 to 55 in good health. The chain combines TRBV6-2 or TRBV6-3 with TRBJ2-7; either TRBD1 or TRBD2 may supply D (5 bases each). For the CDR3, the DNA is TGTGCCAGCAGTTCCGGGACCGAAAAGGGACAGTACTTC. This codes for CASSSGTEKGQYF.